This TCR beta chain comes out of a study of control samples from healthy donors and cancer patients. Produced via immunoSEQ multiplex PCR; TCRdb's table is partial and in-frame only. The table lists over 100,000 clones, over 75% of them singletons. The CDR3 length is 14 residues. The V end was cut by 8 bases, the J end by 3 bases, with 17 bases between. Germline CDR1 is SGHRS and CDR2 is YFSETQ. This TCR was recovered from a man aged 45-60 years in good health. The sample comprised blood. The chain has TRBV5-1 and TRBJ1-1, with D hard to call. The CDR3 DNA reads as TGCGCCAGTTACCAGGATGCGGTGGACACTGAAGCTTTCTTT. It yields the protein CASYQDAVDTEAFF.